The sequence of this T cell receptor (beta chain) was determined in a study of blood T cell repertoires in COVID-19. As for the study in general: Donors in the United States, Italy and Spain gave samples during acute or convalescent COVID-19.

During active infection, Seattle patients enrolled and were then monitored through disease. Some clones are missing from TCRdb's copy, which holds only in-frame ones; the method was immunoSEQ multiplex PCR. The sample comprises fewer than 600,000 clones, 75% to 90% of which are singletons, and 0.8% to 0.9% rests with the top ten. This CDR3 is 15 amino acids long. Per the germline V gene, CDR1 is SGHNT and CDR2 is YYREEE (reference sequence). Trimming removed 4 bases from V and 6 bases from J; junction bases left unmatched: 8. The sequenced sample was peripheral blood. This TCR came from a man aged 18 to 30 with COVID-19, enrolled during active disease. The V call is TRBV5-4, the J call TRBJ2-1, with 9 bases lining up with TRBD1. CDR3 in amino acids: CASSIDRGAFNEQFF. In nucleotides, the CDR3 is TGTGCCAGCAGCATCGACAGGGGGGCCTTCAATGAGCAGTTCTTC.